The clone carrying this TCR beta chain was seen just once. This sample is part of a study of blood T cell repertoires in COVID-19. Looking at the study overall: Researchers got acute and convalescent COVID-19 samples from the United States, Italy and Spain. Sample material is recorded as cDNA or gDNA derived from T cells, B-cell-depleted T cells, or PBMCs.

Per the original data handling: By means of reference gene primer amplification, nucleated cell counts were estimated. Measured with immunoSEQ multiplex PCR; TCRdb has only the in-frame clones, and not every one. V, J and clone size were drawn from that table, and D and trimming were deduced from the DNA. Found here are approximately 150,000 clones, about 83% of them singletons; the top ten hold about 5%. The V and J ends lost 3 bases and 5 bases, in that order; junction bases with no gene match: 8. Germline CDR1 and CDR2: KGHDR and SFDVKD. This CDR3 contains 16 residues. The source is a human donor in a cohort sampled during active COVID-19. V is TRBV24-1 and J is TRBJ2-5; 10 bases map to TRBD2. Sequencing input: peripheral blood. The CDR3 DNA reads TGTGCCACCAGTGATGCTAGCGGGAGAGGTCTGGAGACCCAGTACTTC. The encoded protein is CATSDASGRGLETQYF.